This T cell receptor (beta chain) was recorded in a study of Ad26.COV2.S vaccination and SARS-CoV-2 variants. Broader study findings: Whether participants received vaccine or placebo, their non-spike TCR breadth was similar.

The CDR3 spans 14 residues. V was shortened by 0 bases and J by 8 bases, with 10 bases between the two germline ends. CDR1 is LGHDT, CDR2 YNNKEL, per germline (reference sequence). This clone was picked up one time. Its antigen is as yet unknown. Clones were sequenced by immunoSEQ multiplex PCR, and TCRdb holds only the in-frame ones, with some missing. This table has about 350,000 clones, just over 90% appearing once. This specimen consisted of peripheral blood, obtained after recovery from COVID-19. The origin of this receptor is a human donor who had recovered from COVID-19. The chain joins TRBV3-1 (or the pseudogene TRBV3-2) to TRBJ2-2; D call uncertain. CDR3 sequence: CASSQEFVAGELFF. The CDR3 DNA reads as TGTGCCAGCAGCCAAGAGTTCGTGGCGGGGGAGCTGTTTTTT.